This TCR beta chain was recorded in a study of blood T cells in healthy people across ages. Together with a sample-barcoded 5' primer, a J-beta primer mix was included in a second PCR lasting roughly 6 to 12 cycles. TCRdb independently ran MiXCR on the 5' RACE reads; one entry per CDR3 protein. The repertoire includes 1.5 million to 2 million distinct CDR3 sequences, about 50% of them detected once, and less than 2.5% sits in the top ten. Per sample, a minimum of 6.5 million PBMCs were isolated. This CDR3 is built from 15 residues. The germline V gene has CDR1 SGHKS and CDR2 YYEKEE (reference sequence). Trimming cost V 4 bases and J 2 bases, with 12 bases left between them. Study results and limitations: A greater number of naive CD4+ cells and higher diversity distinguished long-lived donors from aged donors.

Concerning this clonotype itself: The antigen remains undetermined.

Sequenced sample: blood. This TCR was recovered from a woman aged 40 to 49 in good health. The chain combines TRBV5-5 with TRBJ1-4, with D possibly being TRBD1 (6 bases). CDR3 loop: CASSPGTLTNEKLFF. The CDR3, as DNA: TGTGCCAGCAGCCCCGGGACACTGACTAATGAAAAACTGTTTTTT. The complete variable domain, with remaining parts taken from reference TRBV5-5 and TRBJ1-4, reads DAGVTQSPTHLIKTRGQQVTLRCSPISGHKSVSWYQQVLGQGPQFIFQYYEKEERGRGNFPDRFSARQFPNYSSELNVNALLLGDSALYLCASSPGTLTNEKLFFGSGTQLSVL.